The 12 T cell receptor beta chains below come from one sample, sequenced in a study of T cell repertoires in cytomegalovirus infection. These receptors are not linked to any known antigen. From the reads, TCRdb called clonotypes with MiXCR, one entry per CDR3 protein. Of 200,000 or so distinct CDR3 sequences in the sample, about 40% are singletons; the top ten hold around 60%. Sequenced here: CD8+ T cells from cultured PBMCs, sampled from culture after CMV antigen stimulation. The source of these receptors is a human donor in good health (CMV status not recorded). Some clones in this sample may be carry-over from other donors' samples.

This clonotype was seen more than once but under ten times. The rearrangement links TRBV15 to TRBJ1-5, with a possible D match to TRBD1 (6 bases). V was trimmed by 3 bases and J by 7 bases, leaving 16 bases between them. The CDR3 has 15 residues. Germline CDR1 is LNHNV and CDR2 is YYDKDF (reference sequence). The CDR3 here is CATSRGRGAEQPQHF. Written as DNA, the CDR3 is TGTGCCACCAGCAGGGGCAGGGGCGCAGAACAGCCCCAGCATTTT.

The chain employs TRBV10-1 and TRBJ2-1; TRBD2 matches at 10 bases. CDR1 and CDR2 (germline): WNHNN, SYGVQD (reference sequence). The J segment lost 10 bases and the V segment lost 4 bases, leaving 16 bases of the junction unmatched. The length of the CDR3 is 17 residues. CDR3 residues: CASSGSSGGIFIGEQFF. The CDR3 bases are TGCGCCAGCAGTGGGTCTAGCGGGGGTATTTTCATCGGGGAGCAGTTCTTC.

The CDR3 coding sequence is TGTGCCAGCAGAACTAGCGGGAGTAGCGACACCGGGGAGCTGTTTTTT. Protein sequence: CASRTSGSSDTGELFF. The chain couples TRBV28 to TRBJ2-2; TRBD2 aligns across 11 bases. Trimming took 6 bases from V and 3 from J; bases not matched to a gene: 6. Germline V lookup: CDR1 MDHEN, CDR2 SYDVKM. This CDR3 region has 16 residues.

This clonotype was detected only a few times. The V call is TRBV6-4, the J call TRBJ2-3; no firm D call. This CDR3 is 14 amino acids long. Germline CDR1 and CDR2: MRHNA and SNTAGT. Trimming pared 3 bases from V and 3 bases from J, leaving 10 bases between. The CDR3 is CASSDRASTDTQYF. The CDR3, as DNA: TGTGCCAGCAGTGATCGGGCTAGTACAGATACGCAGTATTTT.

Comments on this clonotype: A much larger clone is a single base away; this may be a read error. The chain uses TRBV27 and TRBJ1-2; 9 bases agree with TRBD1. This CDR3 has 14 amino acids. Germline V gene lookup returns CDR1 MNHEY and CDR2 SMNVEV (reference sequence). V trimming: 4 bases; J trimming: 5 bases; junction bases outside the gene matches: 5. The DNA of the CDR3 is TGTGCCAGCAGTTCGGGGACAGGGCAGTATGGCTACACCTTC. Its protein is CASSSGTGQYGYTF.

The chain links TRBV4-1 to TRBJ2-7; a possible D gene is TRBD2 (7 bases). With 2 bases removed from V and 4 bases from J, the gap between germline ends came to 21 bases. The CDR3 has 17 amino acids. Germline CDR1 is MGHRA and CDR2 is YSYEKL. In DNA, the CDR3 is TGCGCCAGCAGCCAATTCCACCGGGGGCGGGAGATATACGAGCAGTACTTC. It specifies CASSQFHRGREIYEQYF.

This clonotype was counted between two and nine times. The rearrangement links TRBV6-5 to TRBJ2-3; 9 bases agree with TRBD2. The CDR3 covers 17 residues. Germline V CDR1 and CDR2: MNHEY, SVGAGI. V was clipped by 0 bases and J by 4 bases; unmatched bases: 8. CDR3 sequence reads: CASSYSGGGGAPDTQYF. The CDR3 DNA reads TGTGCCAGCAGTTACTCAGGCGGCGGGGGGGCTCCAGATACGCAGTATTTT.

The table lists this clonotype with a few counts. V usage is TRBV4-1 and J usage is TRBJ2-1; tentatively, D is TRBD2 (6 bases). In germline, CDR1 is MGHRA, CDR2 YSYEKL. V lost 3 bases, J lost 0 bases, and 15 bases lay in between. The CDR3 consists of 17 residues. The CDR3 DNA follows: TGCGCCAGCAGCCAGGCCCCGGGACTCCTCTCCTACAATGAGCAGTTCTTC. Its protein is CASSQAPGLLSYNEQFF.

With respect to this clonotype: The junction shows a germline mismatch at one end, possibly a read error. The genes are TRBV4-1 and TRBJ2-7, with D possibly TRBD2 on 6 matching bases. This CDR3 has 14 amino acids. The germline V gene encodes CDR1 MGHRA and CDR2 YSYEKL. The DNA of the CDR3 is TGCGCCAGCAGCCAAGAGGGGACTTCCTGCGAGCAGTACTTC. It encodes CASSQEGTSCEQYF.

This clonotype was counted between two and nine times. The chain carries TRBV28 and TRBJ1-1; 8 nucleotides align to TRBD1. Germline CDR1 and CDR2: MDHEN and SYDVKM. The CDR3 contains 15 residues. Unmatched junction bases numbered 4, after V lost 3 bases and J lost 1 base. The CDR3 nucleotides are TGTGCCAGCAGTTTTTGGGACAGGAGGAACACTGAAGCTTTCTTT. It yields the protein CASSFWDRRNTEAFF.

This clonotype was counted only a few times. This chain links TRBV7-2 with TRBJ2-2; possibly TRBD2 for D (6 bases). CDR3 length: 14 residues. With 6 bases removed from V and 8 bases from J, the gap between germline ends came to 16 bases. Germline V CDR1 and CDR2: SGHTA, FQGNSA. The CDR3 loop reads CASSRGGYIGELFF. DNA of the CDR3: TGTGCCAGCAGTCGGGGAGGCTATATTGGGGAGCTGTTTTTT.

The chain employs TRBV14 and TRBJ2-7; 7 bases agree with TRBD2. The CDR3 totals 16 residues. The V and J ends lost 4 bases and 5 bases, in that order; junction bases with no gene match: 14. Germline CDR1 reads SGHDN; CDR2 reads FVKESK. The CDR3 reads CASSLLWGGREDEQYF. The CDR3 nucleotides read TGTGCCAGCAGCCTTCTCTGGGGAGGGCGGGAAGACGAGCAGTACTTC.